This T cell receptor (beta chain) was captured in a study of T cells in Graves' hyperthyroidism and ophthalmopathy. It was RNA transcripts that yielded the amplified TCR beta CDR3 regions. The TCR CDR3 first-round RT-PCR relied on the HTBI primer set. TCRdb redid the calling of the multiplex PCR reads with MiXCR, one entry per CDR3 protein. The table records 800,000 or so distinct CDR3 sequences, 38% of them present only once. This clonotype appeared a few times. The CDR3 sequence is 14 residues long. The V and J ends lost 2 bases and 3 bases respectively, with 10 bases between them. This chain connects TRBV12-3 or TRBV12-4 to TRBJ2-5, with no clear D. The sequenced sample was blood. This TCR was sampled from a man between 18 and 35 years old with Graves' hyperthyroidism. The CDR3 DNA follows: TGTGCCAGCAGTTTATCCGCAGGAGAAGAGACCCAGTACTTC. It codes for CASSLSAGEETQYF.